This T cell receptor beta chain was sequenced in a study of blood T cell repertoires in COVID-19. In the study overall: Whether acute or convalescent, the COVID-19 samples came from the United States, Italy and Spain. PBMCs, B-cell-depleted T cells, or T cells were the source of the cDNA or gDNA that made up the material.

The CDR3 totals 15 residues. Germline CDR1 LNHDA, CDR2 SQIVND (reference sequence). Trimming cost V 4 bases and J 8 bases; bases outside gene matches: 7. As processed by the authors: Cell counts per sample came from amplifying reference gene primers. Profiled with immunoSEQ multiplex PCR; TCRdb holds only in-frame clones, not every one. That table supplies the V and J calls and clone size; D and trimming were determined from the DNA. The data contain 200,000 to 300,000 clones, about 87% of them singletons. The chain links TRBV19 to TRBJ2-1, with 11 nucleotides matching TRBD2. The sample taken for sequencing was peripheral blood. The receptor was isolated from a woman aged 45-65 years with acute or convalescent COVID-19. The chain's CDR3 is CASSTPGLAVYEQFF. In DNA form, the CDR3 reads TGTGCCAGTAGTACTCCGGGACTAGCGGTTTATGAGCAGTTCTTC.